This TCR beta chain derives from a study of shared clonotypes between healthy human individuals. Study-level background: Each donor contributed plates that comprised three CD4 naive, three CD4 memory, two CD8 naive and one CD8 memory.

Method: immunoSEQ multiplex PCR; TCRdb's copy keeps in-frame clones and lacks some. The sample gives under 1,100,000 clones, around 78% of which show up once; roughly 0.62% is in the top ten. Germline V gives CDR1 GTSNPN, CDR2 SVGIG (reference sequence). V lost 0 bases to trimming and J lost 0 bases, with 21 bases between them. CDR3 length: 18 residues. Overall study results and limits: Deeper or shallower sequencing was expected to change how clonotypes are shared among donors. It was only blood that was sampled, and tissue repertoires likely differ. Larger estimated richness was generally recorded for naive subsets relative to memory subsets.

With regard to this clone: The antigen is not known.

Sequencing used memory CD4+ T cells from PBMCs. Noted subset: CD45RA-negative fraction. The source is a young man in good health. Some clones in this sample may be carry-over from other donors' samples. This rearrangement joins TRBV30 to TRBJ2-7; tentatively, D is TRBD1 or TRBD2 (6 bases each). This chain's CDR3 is CAWSVFRGPELSSYEQYF. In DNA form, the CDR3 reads TGTGCCTGGAGTGTATTCCGGGGGCCCGAACTAAGCTCCTACGAGCAGTACTTC. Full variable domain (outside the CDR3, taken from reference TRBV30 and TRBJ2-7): SQTIHQWPATLVQPVGSPLSLECTVEGTSNPNLYWYRQAAGRGLQLLFYSVGIGQISSEVPQNLSASRPQDRQFILSSKKLLLSDSGFYLCAWSVFRGPELSSYEQYFGPGTRLTVT.